Reported below is one T cell receptor (beta chain). Sequencing used immunoSEQ multiplex PCR; TCRdb keeps in-frame clones, though not all of them. Of about 31,000 clones in the sample, roughly nine tenths were seen once. V lost 5 bases, J lost 0 bases, and 6 bases stayed unmatched. Germline assignment: CDR1 SNHLY and CDR2 FYNNEI. The CDR3 totals 17 residues. The data belong to a study of OX40 agonist ivuxolimab in advanced cancers. The sample in question was CD4+ or CD8+ T cells sorted from blood, obtained in a trial of the OX40 agonist ivuxolimab. This receptor was obtained from an adult with an advanced solid tumor such as melanoma, head and neck, liver or kidney cancer. The rearrangement links TRBV2 to TRBJ2-7; 14 bases are a match to TRBD2. The CDR3 sequence is CASSRTSGGRHSYEQYF. The CDR3 nucleotides read TGTGCCAGCAGTAGGACTAGCGGGGGGCGACACTCCTACGAGCAGTACTTC.